This T cell receptor (beta chain) appears in the sequencing data of a study of blood T cell repertoires in COVID-19. Overall study: T cells, B-cell-depleted T cells, or PBMCs supplied cDNA or gDNA.

The repertoire was sequenced with immunoSEQ multiplex PCR; TCRdb's copy has only in-frame clones and lacks some. The sample gives some 180,000 clones, around 80% of which show up once; over 15% is in the top ten. Germline V gives CDR1 SGHTA, CDR2 FQGNSA. The CDR3 consists of 14 residues. J lost 4 bases, V lost 8 bases, and 8 bases had no gene match. Sequencing was done on a sample of PBMCs or T cells enriched from blood (not recorded which). The receptor comes from a woman aged 70-85 years in a cohort exposed to, infected with or recovered from COVID-19 (not recorded which). The V gene is TRBV7-2, the J gene TRBJ1-1, with 9 bases aligning to TRBD1. DNA of the CDR3: TGTGCCAGCGATATAGTGACAGGGGGCACTGAAGCTTTCTTT. Translated: CASDIVTGGTEAFF.